The entry that follows covers one TCR beta chain sequence. Its antigen is still unknown. Produced via immunoSEQ multiplex PCR; TCRdb's table is partial and in-frame only. The sample lists a few thousand clones; approximately 85% were seen once. These data belong to a study of brain metastases from non-small cell lung cancer. General study results and limits: Brain metastases had lower T-cell infiltration than primary tumors.

The CDR3 totals 14 residues. The J segment lost 7 bases and the V segment lost 2 bases, leaving 4 bases of the junction unmatched. CDR1 and CDR2 from the germline V gene are MDHEN and SYDVKM. Material: primary lung tumor tissue. The sequence came from a donor aged 40 or over with non-small cell lung cancer. V gene TRBV28 combines with J gene TRBJ1-4, with 7 bases matching TRBD1. The CDR3 coding sequence is TGTGCCAGCAGTTTAGTCAGGGGGACTGAAAAACTGTTTTTT. This gives the protein CASSLVRGTEKLFF.